Listed below are T cell receptor beta chains from one sample, sequenced in a study of blood T cell repertoires in COVID-19. The protocol was immunoSEQ multiplex PCR, while the TCRdb copy is restricted to in-frame clones and leaves out a portion. The sample has some 140,000 clones; around 82% are singletons. Input material: PBMCs or T cells enriched from blood (not recorded which). Source of these receptors: a man in his forties with acute COVID-19. Both conserved end residues are part of each CDR3. A D gene is named only where the DNA matches it firmly. Not every row has a clone size; where given, it reads once, few, many or a size class.

>.|TRBV10-2|.|TRBJ2-1
TGCGCCAGCAGTCAAACGTCGGGGTTTGAGGAGCAGTTCTTC
CASSQTSGFEEQFF
>TRBD1|TRBV7-9|.|TRBJ1-2
TGTGCCAGCAGCTTTGTTGGACAGGCACACTATGGCTACACCTTC
CASSFVGQAHYGYTF
>TRBD1|TRBV4-3|.|TRBJ2-7
TGCGCCAGCAGCCAAGTTCTTGGACAGGGGGCTCGGGAGCAGTACTTC
CASSQVLGQGAREQYF
>.|TRBV24-1|.|TRBJ1-5
TGTGCCGCCGGAGGCAATCAGCCCCAGCATTTT
CAAGGNQPQHF
>.|TRBV7-2|once|TRBJ1-1
TGTGCCAGCAGCCCTCAAGGGAGAAGCACTGAAGCTTTCTTT
CASSPQGRSTEAFF
>.|TRBV7-2|.|TRBJ1-2
TGTGCCAGCAGCTCGAACGGACAGAGCTATGGCTACACCTTC
CASSSNGQSYGYTF
>.|TRBV19|once|TRBJ2-7
TGTGCCAGCTCCGAAAGTAGGGGCTACGAGCAGTACTTC
CASSESRGYEQYF
>.|TRBV4-3|.|TRBJ1-2
TGCGCCAGCAGCCAAGTCAGGGGCGCGGAGACCAACGACTATGGCTACACCTTC
CASSQVRGAETNDYGYTF
>.|TRBV29-1|.|TRBJ1-1
TGCAGCGCTTATAGGGGGAACACTGAAGCTTTCTTT
CSAYRGNTEAFF
>TRBD1|TRBV7-9|.|TRBJ1-2
TGTGCCAGCACTTCAACAGGGGGCATTGGCTACACCTTC
CASTSTGGIGYTF
>.|TRBV2|.|TRBJ2-2
TGTGCCGTCACGAACACCGGGGAGCTGTTTTTT
CAVTNTGELFF
>TRBD1|TRBV5-5|.|TRBJ1-4
TGTGCCAGCAGCCCCCTAGACAGGGTCAATGAAAAACTGTTTTTT
CASSPLDRVNEKLFF
>.|TRBV18|.|TRBJ2-7
TGTGCCAGCTCACCACCCCGGGACACCCCCGAGCAGTACTTC
CASSPPRDTPEQYF
>.|TRBV7-2|.|TRBJ2-1
TGTGCCAGCAGCTTAGTATCTAATGGAGGGCTGAACAATGAGCAGTTCTTC
CASSLVSNGGLNNEQFF
>TRBD2|TRBV9|.|TRBJ2-1
TGTGCCAGCAGCACTAGCGGGGGGAGGAATGAGCAGTTCTTC
CASSTSGGRNEQFF
>.|TRBV5-4|.|TRBJ1-2
TGTGCCAGCACCCCGTGGCAGGGCCCGACTGTTTCAGATGGCTACACCTTC
CASTPWQGPTVSDGYTF
>.|TRBV28|.|TRBJ1-3
TGTGCCAGCTATGTTAGAAAGGGAGAGGACTCTGGAAACACCATATATTTT
CASYVRKGEDSGNTIYF
>TRBD2|TRBV3-1/TRBV3-2|.|TRBJ2-1
TGTGCCAGCAGCTTAGGACTAGCGGGAGTGAATGAGCAGTTCTTC
CASSLGLAGVNEQFF
>TRBD2|TRBV27|.|TRBJ2-1
TGTGCCAGCAGGCGGGGGGCCGAACGTGAAACCTACAATGAGCAGTTCTTC
CASRRGAERETYNEQFF
>TRBD1|TRBV7-9|.|TRBJ2-3
TGTGCCAGCAGCCCAAGGGACAGGGCGGCAGATACGCAGTATTTT
CASSPRDRAADTQYF
>TRBD2|TRBV15|.|TRBJ2-1
TGTGCCACCAGCAGAGATCGGGGGGAGTGGAATGAGCAGTTCTTC
CATSRDRGEWNEQFF